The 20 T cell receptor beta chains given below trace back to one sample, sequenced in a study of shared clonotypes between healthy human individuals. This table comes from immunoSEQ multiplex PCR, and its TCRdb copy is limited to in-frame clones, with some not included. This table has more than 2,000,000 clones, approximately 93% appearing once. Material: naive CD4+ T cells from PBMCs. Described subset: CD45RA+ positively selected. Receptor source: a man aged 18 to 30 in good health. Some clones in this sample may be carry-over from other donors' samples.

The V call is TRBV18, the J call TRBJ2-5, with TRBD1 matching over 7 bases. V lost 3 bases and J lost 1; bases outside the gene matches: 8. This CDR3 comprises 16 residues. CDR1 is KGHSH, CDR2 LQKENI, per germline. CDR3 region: CASSPRDRVTQETQYF. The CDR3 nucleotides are TGTGCCAGCTCACCCCGGGACAGAGTTACCCAAGAGACCCAGTACTTC. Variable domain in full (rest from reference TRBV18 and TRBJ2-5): NAGVMQNPRHLVRRRGQEARLRCSPMKGHSHVYWYRQLPEEGLKFMVYLQKENIIDESGMPKERFSAEFPKEGPSILRIQQVVRGDSAAYFCASSPRDRVTQETQYFGPGTRLLVL.

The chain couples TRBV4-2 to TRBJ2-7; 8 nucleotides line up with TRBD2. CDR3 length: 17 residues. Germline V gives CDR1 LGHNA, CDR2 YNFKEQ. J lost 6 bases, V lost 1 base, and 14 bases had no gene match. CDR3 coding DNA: TGTGCCAGCAGCCAAGTGGGTTTAAGCGGGGGCAAAGTCGAGCAGTACTTC. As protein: CASSQVGLSGGKVEQYF.

This chain's CDR3 is CASRSTGGVNQPQHF. CDR3 nucleotides: TGTGCCAGCAGATCTACAGGGGGTGTCAATCAGCCCCAGCATTTT. The chain employs TRBV2 and TRBJ1-5, with 8 bases lining up with TRBD1. With 6 bases clipped from V and 3 bases from J, the junction kept 7 bases outside the gene matches. Germline lookup yields CDR1 SNHLY and CDR2 FYNNEI. The CDR3 contains 15 residues.

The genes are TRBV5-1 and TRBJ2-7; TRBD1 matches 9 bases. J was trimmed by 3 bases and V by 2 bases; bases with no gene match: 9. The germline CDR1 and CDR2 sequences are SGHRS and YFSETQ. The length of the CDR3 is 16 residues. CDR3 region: CASSFGPGTGFYEQYF. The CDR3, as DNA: TGCGCCAGCAGCTTTGGCCCCGGGACAGGGTTCTACGAGCAGTACTTC.

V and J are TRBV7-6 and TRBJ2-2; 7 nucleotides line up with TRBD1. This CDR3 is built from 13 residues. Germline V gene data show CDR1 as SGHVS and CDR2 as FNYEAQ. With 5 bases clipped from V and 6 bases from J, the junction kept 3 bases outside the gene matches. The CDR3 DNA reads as TGTGCCAGCAGCATTACAGGGGCCGGGGAGCTGTTTTTT. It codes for CASSITGAGELFF.

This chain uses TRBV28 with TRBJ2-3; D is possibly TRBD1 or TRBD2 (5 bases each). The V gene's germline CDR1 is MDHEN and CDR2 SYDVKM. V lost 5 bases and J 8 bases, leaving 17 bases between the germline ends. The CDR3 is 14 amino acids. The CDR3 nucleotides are TGTGCCAGCAGTAGGTGGGACGGGTCGAGTACGCAGTATTTT. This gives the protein CASSRWDGSSTQYF.

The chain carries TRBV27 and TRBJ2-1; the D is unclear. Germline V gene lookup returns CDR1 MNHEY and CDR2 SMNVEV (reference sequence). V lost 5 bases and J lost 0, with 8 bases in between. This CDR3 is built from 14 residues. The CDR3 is CASSPRRSYNEQFF. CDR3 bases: TGTGCCAGCAGTCCTCGACGCTCCTACAATGAGCAGTTCTTC.

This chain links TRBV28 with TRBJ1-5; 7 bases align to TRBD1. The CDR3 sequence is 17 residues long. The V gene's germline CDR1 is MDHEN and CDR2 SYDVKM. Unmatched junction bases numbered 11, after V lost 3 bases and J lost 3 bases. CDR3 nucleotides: TGTGCCAGCAGTTTTACAGGGGCCACCTCCGTCAATCAGCCCCAGCATTTT. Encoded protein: CASSFTGATSVNQPQHF.

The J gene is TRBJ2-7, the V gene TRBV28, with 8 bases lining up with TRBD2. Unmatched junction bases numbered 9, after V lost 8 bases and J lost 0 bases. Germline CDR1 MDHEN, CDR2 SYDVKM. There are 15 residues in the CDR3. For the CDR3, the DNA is TGTGCCAGCCCCCCCCCGGGAGGGATCTCCTACGAGCAGTACTTC. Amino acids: CASPPPGGISYEQYF.

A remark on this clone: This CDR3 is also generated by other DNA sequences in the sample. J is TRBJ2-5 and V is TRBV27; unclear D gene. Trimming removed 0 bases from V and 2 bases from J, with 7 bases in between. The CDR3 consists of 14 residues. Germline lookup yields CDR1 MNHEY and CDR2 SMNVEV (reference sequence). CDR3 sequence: CASSLSRQQETQYF. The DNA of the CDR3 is TGTGCCAGCAGTTTATCCCGGCAACAAGAGACCCAGTACTTC.

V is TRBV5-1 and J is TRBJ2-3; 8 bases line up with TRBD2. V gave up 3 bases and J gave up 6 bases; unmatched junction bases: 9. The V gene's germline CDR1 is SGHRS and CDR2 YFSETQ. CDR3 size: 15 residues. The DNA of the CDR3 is TGCGCCAGCAGCTCCTTAGCGGGAAGTTCCGATACGCAGTATTTT. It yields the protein CASSSLAGSSDTQYF.

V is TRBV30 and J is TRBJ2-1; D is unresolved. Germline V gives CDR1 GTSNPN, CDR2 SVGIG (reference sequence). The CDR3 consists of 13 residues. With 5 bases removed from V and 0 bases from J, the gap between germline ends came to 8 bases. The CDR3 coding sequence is TGTGCCTGGGGGCGGAGCTCCTACAATGAGCAGTTCTTC. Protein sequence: CAWGRSSYNEQFF. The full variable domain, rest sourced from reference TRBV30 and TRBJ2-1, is SQTIHQWPATLVQPVGSPLSLECTVEGTSNPNLYWYRQAAGRGLQLLFYSVGIGQISSEVPQNLSASRPQDRQFILSSKKLLLSDSGFYLCAWGRSSYNEQFFGPGTRLTVL.

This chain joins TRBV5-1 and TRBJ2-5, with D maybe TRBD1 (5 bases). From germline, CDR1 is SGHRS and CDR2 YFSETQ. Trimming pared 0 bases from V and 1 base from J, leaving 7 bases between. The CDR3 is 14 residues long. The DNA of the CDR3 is TGCGCCAGCAGCTTGGAGACAGTCCAAGAGACCCAGTACTTC. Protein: CASSLETVQETQYF.

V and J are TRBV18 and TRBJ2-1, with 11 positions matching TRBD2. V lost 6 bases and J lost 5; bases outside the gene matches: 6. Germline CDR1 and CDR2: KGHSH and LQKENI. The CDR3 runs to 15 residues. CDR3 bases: TGTGCCAGCTCCCCCTTGGGACTAGCGGACAATGAGCAGTTCTTC. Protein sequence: CASSPLGLADNEQFF. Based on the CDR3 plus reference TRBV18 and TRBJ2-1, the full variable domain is NAGVMQNPRHLVRRRGQEARLRCSPMKGHSHVYWYRQLPEEGLKFMVYLQKENIIDESGMPKERFSAEFPKEGPSILRIQQVVRGDSAAYFCASSPLGLADNEQFFGPGTRLTVL.

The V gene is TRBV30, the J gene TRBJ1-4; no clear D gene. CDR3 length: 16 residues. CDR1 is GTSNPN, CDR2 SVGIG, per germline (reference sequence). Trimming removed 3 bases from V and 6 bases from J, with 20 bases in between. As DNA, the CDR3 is TGTGCCTGGAGGAACCTCGGACTCGGAGGAGATGAAAAACTGTTTTTT. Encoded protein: CAWRNLGLGGDEKLFF. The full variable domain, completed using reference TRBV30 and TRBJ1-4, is SQTIHQWPATLVQPVGSPLSLECTVEGTSNPNLYWYRQAAGRGLQLLFYSVGIGQISSEVPQNLSASRPQDRQFILSSKKLLLSDSGFYLCAWRNLGLGGDEKLFFGSGTQLSVL.

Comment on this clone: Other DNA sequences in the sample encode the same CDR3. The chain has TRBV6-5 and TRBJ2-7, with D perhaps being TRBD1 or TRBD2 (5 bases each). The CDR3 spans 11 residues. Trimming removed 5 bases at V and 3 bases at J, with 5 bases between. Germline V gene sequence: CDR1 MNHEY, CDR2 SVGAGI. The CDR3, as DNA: TGTGCCAGCAGTGGGGGCTACGAGCAGTACTTC. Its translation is CASSGGYEQYF.

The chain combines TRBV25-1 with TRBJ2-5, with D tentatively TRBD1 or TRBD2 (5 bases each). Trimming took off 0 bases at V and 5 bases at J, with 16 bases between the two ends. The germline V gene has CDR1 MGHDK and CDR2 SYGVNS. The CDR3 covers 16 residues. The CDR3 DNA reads TGTGCCAGCAGTGAATATCGAGGGGCGGACTCGGAGACCCAGTACTTC. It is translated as CASSEYRGADSETQYF.

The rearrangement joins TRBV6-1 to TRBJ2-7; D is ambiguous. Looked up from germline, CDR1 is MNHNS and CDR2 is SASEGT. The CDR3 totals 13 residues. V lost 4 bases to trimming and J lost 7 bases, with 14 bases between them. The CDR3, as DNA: TGTGCCAGCAGTGGATACATCCCTAGGGAGCAGTACTTC. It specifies CASSGYIPREQYF.

In DNA, the CDR3 is TGTGCCAGCAGTGAAGGGGGGAGGCCTGAAGCTTTCTTT. Translated, it gives CASSEGGRPEAFF. V is TRBV6-1 and J is TRBJ1-1, with a weak D call TRBD1 (5 bases). Germline V gene data show CDR1 as MNHNS and CDR2 as SASEGT. The V gene lost 1 base and the J gene lost 6 bases, with 9 bases spanning the gap. The CDR3 covers 13 residues.

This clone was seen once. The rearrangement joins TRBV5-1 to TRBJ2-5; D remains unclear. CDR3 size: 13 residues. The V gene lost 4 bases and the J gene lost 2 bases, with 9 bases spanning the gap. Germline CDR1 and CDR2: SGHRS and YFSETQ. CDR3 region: CASSTVPQETQYF. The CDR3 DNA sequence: TGCGCCAGCAGCACGGTCCCGCAAGAGACCCAGTACTTC.